This T cell receptor beta chain was captured by sequencing in a study of beta chain features in type 1 diabetes. Study-wide results and caveats: PCR might preferentially amplify shorter templates, equally in patients and controls. The naive, central memory and Treg TCRB repertoires showed an apparent similarity that was greater among patients than among healthy donors.

This CDR3 region has 16 residues. On this clone itself: Antigen: not known.

The study reverse transcribed the entire isolated RNA, so it sequenced expressed TCRB transcripts. Using immunoSEQ multiplex PCR, the repertoire was profiled, and TCRdb retains in-frame clones only, with some absent. The repertoire holds hundreds of thousands of clones, with 14% as singletons. Blood was drawn once from each donor into heparinised tubes. The draws averaged approximately 110 mL. The receptor was isolated from a man in his thirties or forties in good health. The chain carries TRBV21-1 and TRBJ2-5; TRBD2 is taken as the D call from the table, unchecked against the DNA. TRBV21-1 is a pseudogene segment. The sequenced sample consisted of central memory CD4+ T cells from blood. CDR3 sequence reads: CASSQGAGVAGETQYF. In DNA form, the CDR3 reads TGTGCCAGCAGCCAAGGGGCGGGAGTCGCCGGAGAGACCCAGTACTTC.